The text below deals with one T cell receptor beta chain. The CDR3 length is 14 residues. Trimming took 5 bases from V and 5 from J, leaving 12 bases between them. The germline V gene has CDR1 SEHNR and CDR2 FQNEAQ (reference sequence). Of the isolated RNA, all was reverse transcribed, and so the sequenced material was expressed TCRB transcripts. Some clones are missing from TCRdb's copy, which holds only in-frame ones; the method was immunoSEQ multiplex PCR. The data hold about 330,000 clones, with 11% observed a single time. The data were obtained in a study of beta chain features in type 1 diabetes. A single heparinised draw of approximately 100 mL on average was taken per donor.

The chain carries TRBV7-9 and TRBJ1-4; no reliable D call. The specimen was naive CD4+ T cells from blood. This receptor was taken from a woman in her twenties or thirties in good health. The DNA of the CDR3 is TGTGCCAGCAGCCCGTCAATGAGGAATGAAAAACTGTTTTTT. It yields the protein CASSPSMRNEKLFF.